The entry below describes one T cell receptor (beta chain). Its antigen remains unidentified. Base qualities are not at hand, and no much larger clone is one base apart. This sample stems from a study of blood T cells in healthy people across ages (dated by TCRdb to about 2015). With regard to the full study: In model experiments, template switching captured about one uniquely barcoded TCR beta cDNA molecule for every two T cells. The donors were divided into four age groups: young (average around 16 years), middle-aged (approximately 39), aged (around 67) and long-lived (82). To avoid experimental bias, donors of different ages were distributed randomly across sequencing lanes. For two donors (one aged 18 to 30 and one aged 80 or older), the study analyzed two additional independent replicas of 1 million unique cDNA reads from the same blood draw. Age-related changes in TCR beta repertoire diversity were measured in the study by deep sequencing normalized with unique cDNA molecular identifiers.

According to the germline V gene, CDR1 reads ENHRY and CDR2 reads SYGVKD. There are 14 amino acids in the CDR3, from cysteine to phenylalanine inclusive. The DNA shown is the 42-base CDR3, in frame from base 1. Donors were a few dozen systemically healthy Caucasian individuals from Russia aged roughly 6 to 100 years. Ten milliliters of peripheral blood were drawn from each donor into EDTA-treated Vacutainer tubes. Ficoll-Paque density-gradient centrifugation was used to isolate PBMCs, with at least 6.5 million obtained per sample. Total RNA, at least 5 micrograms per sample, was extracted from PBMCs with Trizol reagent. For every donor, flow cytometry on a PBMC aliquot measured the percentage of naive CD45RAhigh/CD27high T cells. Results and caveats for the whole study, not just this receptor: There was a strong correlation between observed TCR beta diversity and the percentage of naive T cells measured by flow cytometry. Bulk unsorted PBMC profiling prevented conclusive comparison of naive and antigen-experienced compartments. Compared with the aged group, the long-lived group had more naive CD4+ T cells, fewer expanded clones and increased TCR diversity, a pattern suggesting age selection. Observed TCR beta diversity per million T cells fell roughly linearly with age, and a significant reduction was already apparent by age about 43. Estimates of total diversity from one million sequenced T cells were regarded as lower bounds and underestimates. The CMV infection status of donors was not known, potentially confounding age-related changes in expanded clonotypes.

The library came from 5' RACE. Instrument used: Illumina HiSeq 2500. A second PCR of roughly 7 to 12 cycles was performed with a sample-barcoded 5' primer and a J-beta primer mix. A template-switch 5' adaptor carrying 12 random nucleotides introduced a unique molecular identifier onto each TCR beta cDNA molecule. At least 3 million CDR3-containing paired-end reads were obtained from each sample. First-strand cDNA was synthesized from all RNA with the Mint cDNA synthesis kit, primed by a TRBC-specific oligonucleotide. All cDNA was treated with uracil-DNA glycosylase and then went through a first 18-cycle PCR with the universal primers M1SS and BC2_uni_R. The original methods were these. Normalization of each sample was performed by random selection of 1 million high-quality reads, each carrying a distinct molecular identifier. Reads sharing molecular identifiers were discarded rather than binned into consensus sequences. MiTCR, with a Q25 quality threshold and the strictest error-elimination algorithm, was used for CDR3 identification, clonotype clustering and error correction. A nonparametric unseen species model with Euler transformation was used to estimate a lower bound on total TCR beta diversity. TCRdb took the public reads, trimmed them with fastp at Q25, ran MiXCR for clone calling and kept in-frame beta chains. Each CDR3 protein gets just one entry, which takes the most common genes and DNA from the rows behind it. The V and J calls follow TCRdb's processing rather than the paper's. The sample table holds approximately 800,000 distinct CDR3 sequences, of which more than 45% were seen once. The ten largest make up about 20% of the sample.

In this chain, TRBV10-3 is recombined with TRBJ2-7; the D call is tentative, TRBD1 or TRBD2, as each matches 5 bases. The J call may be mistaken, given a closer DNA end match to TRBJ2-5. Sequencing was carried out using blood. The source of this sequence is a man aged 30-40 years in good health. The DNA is TGTGCCATCAGTGAAGGGACCCCCCGAGAGACCCAGTACTTC. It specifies CAISEGTPRETQYF.